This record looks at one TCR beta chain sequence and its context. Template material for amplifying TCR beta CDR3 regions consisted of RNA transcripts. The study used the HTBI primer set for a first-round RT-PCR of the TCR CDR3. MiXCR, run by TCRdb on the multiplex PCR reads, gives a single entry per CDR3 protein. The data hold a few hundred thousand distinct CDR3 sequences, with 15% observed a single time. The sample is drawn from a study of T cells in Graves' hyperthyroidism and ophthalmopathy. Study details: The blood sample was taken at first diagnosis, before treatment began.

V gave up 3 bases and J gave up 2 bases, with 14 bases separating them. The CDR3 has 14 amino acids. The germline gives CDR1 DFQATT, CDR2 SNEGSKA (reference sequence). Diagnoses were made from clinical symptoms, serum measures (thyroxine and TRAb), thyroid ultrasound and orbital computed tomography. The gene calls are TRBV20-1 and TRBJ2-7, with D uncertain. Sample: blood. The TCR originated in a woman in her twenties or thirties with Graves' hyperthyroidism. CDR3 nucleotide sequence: TGCAGTGCTAGGGAAATAGGGCAGCCCTACGAGCAGTACTTC. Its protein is CSAREIGQPYEQYF.